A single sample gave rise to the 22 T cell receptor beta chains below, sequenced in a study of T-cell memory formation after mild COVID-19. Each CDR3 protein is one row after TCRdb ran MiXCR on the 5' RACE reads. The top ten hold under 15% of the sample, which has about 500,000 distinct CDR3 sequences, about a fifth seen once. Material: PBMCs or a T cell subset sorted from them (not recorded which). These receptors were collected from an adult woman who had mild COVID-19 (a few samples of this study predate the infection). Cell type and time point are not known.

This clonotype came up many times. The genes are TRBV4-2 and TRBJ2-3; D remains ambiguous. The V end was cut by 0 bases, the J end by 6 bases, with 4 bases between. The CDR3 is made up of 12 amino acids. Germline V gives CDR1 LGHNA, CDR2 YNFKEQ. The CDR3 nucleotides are TGTGCCAGCAGCCAAGATCGCGATACGCAGTATTTT. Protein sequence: CASSQDRDTQYF.

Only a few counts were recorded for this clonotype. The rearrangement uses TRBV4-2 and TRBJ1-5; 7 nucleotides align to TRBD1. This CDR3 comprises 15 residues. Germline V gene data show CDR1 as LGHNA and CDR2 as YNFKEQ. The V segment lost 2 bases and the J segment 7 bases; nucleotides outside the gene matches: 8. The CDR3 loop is CASSQFTGAGQPQHF. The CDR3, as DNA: TGTGCCAGCAGCCAATTTACAGGGGCCGGGCAGCCCCAGCATTTT.

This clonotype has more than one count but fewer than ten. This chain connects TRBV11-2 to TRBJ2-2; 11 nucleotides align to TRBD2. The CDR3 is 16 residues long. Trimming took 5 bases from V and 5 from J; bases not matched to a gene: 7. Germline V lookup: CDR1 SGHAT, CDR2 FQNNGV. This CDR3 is CASSTPSGRKTGELFF. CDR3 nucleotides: TGTGCCAGCAGCACCCCTAGCGGGAGGAAGACCGGGGAGCTGTTTTTT.

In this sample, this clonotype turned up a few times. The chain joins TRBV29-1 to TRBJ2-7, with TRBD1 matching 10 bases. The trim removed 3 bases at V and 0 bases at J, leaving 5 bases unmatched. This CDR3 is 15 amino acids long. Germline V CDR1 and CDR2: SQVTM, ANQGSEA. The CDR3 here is CSVDGTGVSSYEQYF. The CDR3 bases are TGCAGCGTTGACGGGACAGGGGTAAGCTCCTACGAGCAGTACTTC.

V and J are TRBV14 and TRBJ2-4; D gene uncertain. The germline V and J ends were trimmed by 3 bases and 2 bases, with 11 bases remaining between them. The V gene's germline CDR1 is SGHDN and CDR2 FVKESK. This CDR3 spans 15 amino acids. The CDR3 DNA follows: TGTGCCAGCAGCCAGTACCGGGTATCCAAAAACATTCAGTACTTC. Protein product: CASSQYRVSKNIQYF. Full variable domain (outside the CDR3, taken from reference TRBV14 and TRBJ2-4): EAGVTQFPSHSVIEKGQTVTLRCDPISGHDNLYWYRRVMGKEIKFLLHFVKESKQDESGMPNNRFLAERTGGTYSTLKVQPAELEDSGVYFCASSQYRVSKNIQYFGAGTRLSVL.

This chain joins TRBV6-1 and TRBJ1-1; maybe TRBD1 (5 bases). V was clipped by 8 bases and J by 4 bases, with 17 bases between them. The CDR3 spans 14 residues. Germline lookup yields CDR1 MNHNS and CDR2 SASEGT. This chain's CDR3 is CASADGQGPTEAFF. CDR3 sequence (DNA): TGTGCCAGCGCCGACGGGCAGGGACCCACTGAAGCTTTCTTT.

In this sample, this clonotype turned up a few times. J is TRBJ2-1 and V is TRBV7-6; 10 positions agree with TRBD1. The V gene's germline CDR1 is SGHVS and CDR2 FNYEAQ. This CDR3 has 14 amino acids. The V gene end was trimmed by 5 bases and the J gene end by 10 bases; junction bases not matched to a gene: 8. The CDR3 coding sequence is TGTGCCAGCAGCCGGGACAGGGGAATGGTGGAGCAGTTCTTC. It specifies CASSRDRGMVEQFF.

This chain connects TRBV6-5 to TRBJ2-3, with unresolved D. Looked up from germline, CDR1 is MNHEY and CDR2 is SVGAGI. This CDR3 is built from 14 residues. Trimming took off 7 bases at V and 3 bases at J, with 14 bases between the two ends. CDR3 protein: CASNKLGKTDTQYF. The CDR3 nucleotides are TGTGCCAGCAACAAGTTGGGGAAAACAGATACGCAGTATTTT.

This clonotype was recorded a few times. The CDR3 is CSARRQGYNEQFF. In DNA, the CDR3 is TGCAGTGCTAGGAGACAGGGATACAATGAGCAGTTCTTC. The chain recombines TRBV20-1 with TRBJ2-1; 7 bases align to TRBD1. V shed 3 bases and J 4 bases; nucleotides not matched to a gene: 3. The CDR3 consists of 13 residues. Germline CDR1 and CDR2: DFQATT and SNEGSKA (reference sequence).

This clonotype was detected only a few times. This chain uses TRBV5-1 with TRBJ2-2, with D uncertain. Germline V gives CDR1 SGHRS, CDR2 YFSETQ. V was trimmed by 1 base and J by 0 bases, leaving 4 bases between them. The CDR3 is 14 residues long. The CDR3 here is CASSLWANTGELFF. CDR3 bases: TGCGCCAGCAGCTTGTGGGCGAACACCGGGGAGCTGTTTTTT.

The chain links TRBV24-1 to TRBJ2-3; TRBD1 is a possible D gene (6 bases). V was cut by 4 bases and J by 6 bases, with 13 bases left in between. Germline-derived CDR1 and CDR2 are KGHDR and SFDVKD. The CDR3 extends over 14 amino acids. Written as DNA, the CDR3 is TGTGCCACCAGTGACCCTGGACAGTCTGATACGCAGTATTTT. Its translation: CATSDPGQSDTQYF.

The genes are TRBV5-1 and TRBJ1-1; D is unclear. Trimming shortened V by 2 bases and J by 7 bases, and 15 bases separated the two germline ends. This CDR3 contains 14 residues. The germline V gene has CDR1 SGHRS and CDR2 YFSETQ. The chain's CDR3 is CASSLYLSGDEAFF. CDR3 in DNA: TGCGCCAGCAGCTTATATTTATCTGGGGATGAAGCTTTCTTT.

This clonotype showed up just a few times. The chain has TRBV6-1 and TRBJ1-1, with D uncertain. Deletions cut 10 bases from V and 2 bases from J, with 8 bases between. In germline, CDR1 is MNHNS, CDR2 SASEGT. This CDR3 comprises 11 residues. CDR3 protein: CATSRNTEAFF. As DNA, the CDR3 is TGTGCCACCTCCCGAAACACTGAAGCTTTCTTT.

CDR3 nucleotide sequence: TGTGCCAGCAAGTTGGAATCGGGCCTTGTGACCGGGGAGCTGTTTTTT. Its translation: CASKLESGLVTGELFF. The rearrangement links TRBV2 to TRBJ2-2, with D uncertain. This CDR3 is built from 16 residues. CDR1 SNHLY and CDR2 FYNNEI come from the germline V gene. V lost 7 bases, J lost 5 bases, and 20 bases lay in between.

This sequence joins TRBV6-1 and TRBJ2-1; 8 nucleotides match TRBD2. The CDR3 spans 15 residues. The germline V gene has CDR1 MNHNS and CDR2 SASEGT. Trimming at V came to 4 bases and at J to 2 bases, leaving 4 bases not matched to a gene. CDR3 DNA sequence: TGTGCCAGCAGTGGGACTAGCCATGCCTACAATGAGCAGTTCTTC. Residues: CASSGTSHAYNEQFF.

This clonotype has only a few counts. CDR3 protein: CATSEGTGGVDGYTF. The CDR3 DNA sequence: TGTGCCACCAGTGAAGGGACAGGGGGCGTTGATGGCTACACCTTC. The rearrangement joins TRBV24-1 to TRBJ1-2, with 12 positions matching TRBD1. CDR1 KGHDR and CDR2 SFDVKD come from the germline V gene. V lost 4 bases, J lost 6 bases, and 5 bases stayed unmatched. The CDR3 is made up of 15 amino acids.

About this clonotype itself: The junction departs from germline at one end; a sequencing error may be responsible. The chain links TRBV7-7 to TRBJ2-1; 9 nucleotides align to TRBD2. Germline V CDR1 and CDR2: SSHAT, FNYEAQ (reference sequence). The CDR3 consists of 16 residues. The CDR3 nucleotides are TGTGCTAGCAGCTACAAACTAGCGGGTGAGAACAATGAGCAGTTCTTC. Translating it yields CASSYKLAGENNEQFF.

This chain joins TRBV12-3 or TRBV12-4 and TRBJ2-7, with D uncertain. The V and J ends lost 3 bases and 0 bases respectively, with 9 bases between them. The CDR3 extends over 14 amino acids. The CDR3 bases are TGTGCCAGCAGTTTCGACGGCAGCTCCTACGAGCAGTACTTC. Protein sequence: CASSFDGSSYEQYF.

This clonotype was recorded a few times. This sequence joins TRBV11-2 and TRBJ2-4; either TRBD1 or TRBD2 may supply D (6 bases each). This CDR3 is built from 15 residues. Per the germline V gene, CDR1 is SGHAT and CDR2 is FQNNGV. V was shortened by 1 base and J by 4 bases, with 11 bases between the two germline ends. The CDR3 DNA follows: TGTGCCAGCAGCTTAGGGGGGGCAGAAAAAAACATTCAGTACTTC. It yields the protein CASSLGGAEKNIQYF. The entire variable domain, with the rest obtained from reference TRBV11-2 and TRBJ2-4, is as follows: EAGVAQSPRYKIIEKRQSVAFWCNPISGHATLYWYQQILGQGPKLLIQFQNNGVVDDSQLPKDRFSAERLKGVDSTLKIQPAKLEDSAVYLCASSLGGAEKNIQYFGAGTRLSVL.

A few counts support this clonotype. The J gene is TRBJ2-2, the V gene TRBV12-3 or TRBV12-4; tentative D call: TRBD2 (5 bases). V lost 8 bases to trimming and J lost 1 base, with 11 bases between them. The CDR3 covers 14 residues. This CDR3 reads CASLTSGNTGELFF. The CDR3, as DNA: TGTGCCAGCCTTACCAGCGGGAACACCGGGGAGCTGTTTTTT.

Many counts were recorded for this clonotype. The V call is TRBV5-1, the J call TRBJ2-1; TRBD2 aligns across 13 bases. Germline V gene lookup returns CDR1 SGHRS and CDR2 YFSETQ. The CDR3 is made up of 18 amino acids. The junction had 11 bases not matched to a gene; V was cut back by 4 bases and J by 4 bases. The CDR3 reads CASSAGGTSGALYNEQFF. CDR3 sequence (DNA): TGCGCCAGCAGCGCGGGGGGGACTAGCGGGGCGCTTTACAATGAGCAGTTCTTC.

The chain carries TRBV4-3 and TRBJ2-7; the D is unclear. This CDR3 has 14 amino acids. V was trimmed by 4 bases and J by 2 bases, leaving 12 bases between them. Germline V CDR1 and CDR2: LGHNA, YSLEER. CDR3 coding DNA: TGCGCCAGCAGCCTCTTTGGTGGGGCCTACGAGCAGTACTTC. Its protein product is CASSLFGGAYEQYF.